The 18 T cell receptor beta chains presented below share a single source sample, sequenced in a study of cytomegalovirus exposure and HLA in healthy donors. Libraries were prepared by immunoSEQ multiplex PCR; TCRdb keeps only in-frame clonotypes and omits some of them. The sample includes some 200,000 clones, 84% of them seen just once. The sample comprised PBMCs. The receptors were sampled from a woman younger than 35 in good health and CMV-seropositive.

This clone appeared once. The gene calls are TRBV18 and TRBJ1-1; D is possibly TRBD1 (6 bases). V lost 3 bases to trimming and J lost 4 bases, with 18 bases between them. Germline CDR1 KGHSH, CDR2 LQKENI. The CDR3 length is 16 residues. The CDR3 protein is CASSPLPTGWVTEAFF. CDR3 in DNA: TGTGCCAGCTCACCGCTACCCACAGGGTGGGTCACTGAAGCTTTCTTT.

The sample holds a few counts of this clone. Other DNA sequences within the sample encode an identical CDR3. The chain recombines TRBV4-3 with TRBJ2-3; no clear D. The CDR3 runs 13 residues. Germline V gene data show CDR1 as LGHNA and CDR2 as YSLEER. The V and J ends lost 0 bases and 2 bases respectively, with 3 bases between them. In nucleotides, the CDR3 is TGCGCCAGCAGCCAAGACCTCACAGATACGCAGTATTTT. Amino acids: CASSQDLTDTQYF.

This sequence joins TRBV18 and TRBJ2-1, with 13 positions matching TRBD2. The J segment lost 4 bases and the V segment lost 2 bases, leaving 14 bases of the junction unmatched. From germline, CDR1 is KGHSH and CDR2 LQKENI. The CDR3 extends over 20 amino acids. The CDR3 loop is CASSPTPGTSGEIHYNEQFF. In DNA, the CDR3 is TGTGCCAGCTCACCAACCCCCGGGACTAGCGGGGAGATTCATTACAATGAGCAGTTCTTC.

This clone was picked up a small number of times. The chain employs TRBV16 and TRBJ1-2; TRBD1 might be the D (5 bases). The germline CDR1 and CDR2 sequences are KGHSY and FQNENV. V lost 10 bases and J 0 bases, leaving 12 bases between the germline ends. The CDR3 is made up of 13 amino acids. CDR3 in amino acids: CANTGTANYGYTF. The DNA of the CDR3 is TGTGCCAACACAGGAACTGCTAACTATGGCTACACCTTC.

The V call is TRBV4-1, the J call TRBJ2-7, with 12 bases aligning to TRBD2. V was clipped by 0 bases and J by 3 bases; unmatched bases: 6. The CDR3 totals 17 residues. Germline CDR1 reads MGHRA; CDR2 reads YSYEKL. Here the CDR3 DNA reads TGCGCCAGCAGCCAAGATCCCCAGACTAGCGGGGGCTACGAGCAGTACTTC. Amino acids: CASSQDPQTSGGYEQYF.

The gene calls are TRBV5-1 and TRBJ2-5, with D perhaps matching TRBD2 (6 bases). The germline V gene has CDR1 SGHRS and CDR2 YFSETQ. V lost 5 bases to trimming and J lost 2 bases, with 16 bases between them. The CDR3 sequence is 15 residues long. The CDR3 DNA follows: TGCGCCAGCAGTTCGGTCGGGGGTAATCAAGAGACCCAGTACTTC. Its protein is CASSSVGGNQETQYF.

This clone was recorded a few times. The chain employs TRBV7-3 and TRBJ1-6, with D tentatively TRBD1 (5 bases). Germline V gene lookup returns CDR1 SGHTA and CDR2 FQGTGA. The CDR3 runs 13 residues. The ends were cut back, 5 bases at V and 7 bases at J, with 9 bases in the middle. The CDR3 here is CASSARQNSPLHF. Here the CDR3 DNA reads TGTGCCAGCAGCGCGCGACAGAATTCACCCCTCCACTTT.

This sequence joins TRBV28 and TRBJ1-2; D call uncertain. Trimming left V 2 bases short and J 4 bases short, with 8 bases between. There are 13 residues in the CDR3. CDR1 and CDR2 from the germline V gene are MDHEN and SYDVKM. CDR3 coding DNA: TGTGCCAGCAGTTTACAGTCATTCTATGGCTACACCTTC. Protein product: CASSLQSFYGYTF.

V usage is TRBV7-6 and J usage is TRBJ2-7; perhaps TRBD1 as D (6 bases). This CDR3 has 13 residues. Germline V gene data show CDR1 as SGHVS and CDR2 as FNYEAQ. V lost 5 bases, J lost 5 bases, and 13 bases lay in between. CDR3 loop: CASSTGQTDEQYF. Here the CDR3 DNA reads TGTGCCAGCAGCACCGGACAGACCGACGAGCAGTACTTC.

This clone was seen a few times. The gene calls are TRBV11-2 and TRBJ2-3; 12 bases line up with TRBD2. Trimming removed 4 bases from V and 0 bases from J; junction bases left unmatched: 8. Per the germline V gene, CDR1 is SGHAT and CDR2 is FQNNGV. This CDR3 is built from 18 residues. The CDR3 DNA is TGTGCCAGCAGCTCGGGACTAGCGGGTTTTTCTAGCACAGATACGCAGTATTTT. Translating it yields CASSSGLAGFSSTDTQYF.

The chain combines TRBV28 with TRBJ2-1; 9 positions agree with TRBD2. With V trimmed by 2 bases and J by 4 bases, 3 bases remained unmatched. The CDR3 is 15 residues long. Germline V gene lookup returns CDR1 MDHEN and CDR2 SYDVKM. The CDR3 is CASSLTAGGYNEQFF. CDR3 coding DNA: TGTGCCAGCAGTTTAACGGCGGGGGGGTACAATGAGCAGTTCTTC.

The V call is TRBV7-2, the J call TRBJ2-2, with D tentatively TRBD1 (6 bases). The CDR3 spans 17 residues. Germline assignment: CDR1 SGHTA and CDR2 FQGNSA. V dropped 2 bases and J dropped 4 bases, with 17 bases sitting between them. CDR3 sequence: CASSLHGQNDLTGELFF. CDR3 DNA: TGTGCCAGCAGCTTACATGGACAGAATGATCTCACCGGGGAGCTGTTTTTT.

This clone was seen a single time. Here the CDR3 reads CAGGTGDSPLHF. The CDR3 DNA sequence: TGTGCCGGCGGGACAGGAGATTCACCCCTCCACTTT. The chain joins TRBV19 to TRBJ1-6; TRBD1 agrees at 8 bases. The CDR3 is 12 residues long. Germline V gives CDR1 LNHDA, CDR2 SQIVND (reference sequence). With 11 bases clipped from V and 8 bases from J, the junction kept 5 bases outside the gene matches.

J is TRBJ2-1 and V is TRBV6-6; 15 nucleotides line up with TRBD2. The V segment lost 2 bases and the J segment 6 bases; nucleotides outside the gene matches: 2. Germline CDR1 reads MNHNY; CDR2 reads SVGAGI (reference sequence). The CDR3 consists of 16 residues. CDR3: CASSYRTSGGANEQFF. The CDR3 region has the DNA TGTGCCAGCAGTTACCGGACTAGCGGGGGGGCCAATGAGCAGTTCTTC.

The CDR3 DNA reads as TGTGCCAGCAGCGAAGGGAGGGAGACCCAGTACTTC. Protein product: CASSEGRETQYF. The rearrangement links TRBV7-2 to TRBJ2-5, with D perhaps matching TRBD2 (6 bases). This CDR3 contains 12 residues. Per the germline V gene, CDR1 is SGHTA and CDR2 is FQGNSA. V lost 5 bases and J 5 bases, leaving 9 bases between the germline ends. Based on the CDR3 plus reference TRBV7-2 and TRBJ2-5, the full variable domain is GAGVSQSPSNKVTEKGKDVELRCDPISGHTALYWYRQSLGQGLEFLIYFQGNSAPDKSGLPSDRFSAERTGGSVSTLTIQRTQQEDSAVYLCASSEGRETQYFGPGTRLLVL.

DNA for the CDR3: TGTGCCAGCAGTCCCTCAATCGGACAGATAGGCTATGGCTACACCTTC. Encoded protein: CASSPSIGQIGYGYTF. The genes are TRBV27 and TRBJ1-2; possibly TRBD1 for D (6 bases). Germline assignment: CDR1 MNHEY and CDR2 SMNVEV (reference sequence). The length of the CDR3 is 16 residues. V gave up 5 bases and J gave up 4 bases, with 20 bases separating them.

The CDR3 DNA reads TGTGCCAGCTCGCCTGGGGCCAGTGCAAATGAGCAGTTCTTC. This sequence encodes CASSPGASANEQFF. This sequence joins TRBV18 and TRBJ2-1; D is perhaps TRBD1 (5 bases). CDR1 KGHSH and CDR2 LQKENI come from the germline V gene. The V gene lost 6 bases and the J gene lost 7 bases, with 16 bases spanning the gap. CDR3 length: 14 amino acids.

The J gene is TRBJ2-2, the V gene TRBV7-9; the D gene is possibly TRBD1 (5 bases). Trimming left V 6 bases short and J 4 bases short, with 9 bases between. CDR1 is SEHNR and CDR2 is FQNEAQ in the germline V gene (reference sequence). This CDR3 region has 13 residues. This CDR3 is CASRTGATGELFF. The CDR3 DNA follows: TGTGCCAGCAGAACAGGTGCCACCGGGGAGCTGTTTTTT.